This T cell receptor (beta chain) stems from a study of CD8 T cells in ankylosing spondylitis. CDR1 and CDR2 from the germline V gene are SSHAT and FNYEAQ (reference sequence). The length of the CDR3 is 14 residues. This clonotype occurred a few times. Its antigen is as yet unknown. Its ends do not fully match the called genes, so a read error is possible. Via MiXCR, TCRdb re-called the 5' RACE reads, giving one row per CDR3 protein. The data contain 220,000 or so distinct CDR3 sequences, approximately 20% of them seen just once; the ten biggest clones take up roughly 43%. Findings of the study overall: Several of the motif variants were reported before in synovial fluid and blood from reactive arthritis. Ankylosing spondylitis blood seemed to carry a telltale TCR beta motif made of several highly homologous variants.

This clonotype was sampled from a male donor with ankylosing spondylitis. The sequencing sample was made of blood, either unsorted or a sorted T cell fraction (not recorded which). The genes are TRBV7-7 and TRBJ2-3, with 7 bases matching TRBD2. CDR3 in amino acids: CASSYSGDTDTQYF. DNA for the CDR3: TGTGCTAGCAGCTACAGCGGGGACACAGATACGCAGTATTTT.